This passage covers 26 T cell receptor beta chains from one sample sequenced in a study (dated by TCRdb to the mid-2010s). Preparation of the library involved 5' RACE. For sequencing, an Illumina MiSeq was employed. TCRdb took the public reads, trimmed them with fastp at Q25, ran MiXCR for clone calling and kept in-frame beta chains. One record per CDR3 amino acid sequence lists the most common genes and DNA. This sample holds about 32,000 distinct CDR3 sequences; approximately 25% were observed only once. In total, the top ten clones hold approximately 4% of the sample. The sequenced material came from memory CD4+ T cells sorted from blood. Taken with the paper, the label for cell subset or site translates to: memory CD4+ T cells, CD4+CD45RO+CD25-. The receptors were sampled from a female donor with breast cancer.

This clonotype was counted a few times. The CDR3 coding sequence is TGTGCCAGCAGCTTTCCGGGGGCGGACACCGGGGAGCTGTTTTTT. Its translation is CASSFPGADTGELFF. V usage is TRBV11-3 and J usage is TRBJ2-2; D may correspond to TRBD1 or TRBD2 (6 bases each). Trimming removed 3 bases from V and 3 bases from J, with 11 bases in between. Per the germline V gene, CDR1 is SGHNT and CDR2 is YENEEA. The CDR3 sequence is 15 residues long.

This clonotype was counted many times. This rearrangement joins TRBV9 to TRBJ2-7; D possibly corresponds to TRBD1 (6 bases). Trimming cost V 0 bases and J 5 bases, with 12 bases left between them. Germline V gives CDR1 SGDLS, CDR2 YYNGEE. The CDR3 extends over 14 amino acids. CDR3: CASSVDRADHEQYF. CDR3 in DNA: TGTGCCAGCAGCGTAGACAGGGCAGACCACGAGCAGTACTTC.

This clonotype occurred many times. The chain recombines TRBV4-2 with TRBJ2-4; D unclear. The CDR3 covers 15 residues. Germline values: CDR1 LGHNA, CDR2 YNFKEQ. Trimming removed 1 base from V and 0 bases from J, with 7 bases in between. The DNA for the CDR3 is TGTGCCAGCAGCCAAGGCGGATTAGCCAAAAACATTCAGTACTTC. Translated, it gives CASSQGGLAKNIQYF.

This clonotype was counted at least ten times. The rearrangement joins TRBV27 to TRBJ2-7; 12 bases are a match to TRBD2. CDR1 MNHEY and CDR2 SMNVEV come from the germline V gene (reference sequence). The CDR3 extends over 13 amino acids. V lost 7 bases to trimming and J lost 13 bases; unmatched junction nucleotides: 11. DNA for the CDR3: TGTGCCAGCACCAGGGCTAGCGGGGGGGCCGAATACTTC. Its protein is CASTRASGGAEYF.

The genes are TRBV6-2 or TRBV6-3 and TRBJ2-1; D gene unclear. This CDR3 contains 12 residues. Trimming took off 5 bases at V and 5 bases at J, with 7 bases between the two ends. Germline CDR1 is MNHEY and CDR2 is SVGEGT. This CDR3 is CASSHTHNEQFF. CDR3 nucleotide sequence: TGTGCCAGCAGTCATACCCACAATGAGCAGTTCTTC.

This clonotype turned up a few times. V is TRBV24-1 and J is TRBJ1-4, with D possibly matching TRBD1 (6 bases). This CDR3 has 14 residues. V was clipped by 3 bases and J by 8 bases, with 12 bases between them. CDR1 is KGHDR, CDR2 SFDVKD, per germline. The CDR3 here is CATSDAGAPEKLFF. The CDR3 bases are TGTGCCACCAGTGATGCAGGGGCGCCAGAAAAACTGTTTTTT.

This clonotype was seen a few times. V usage is TRBV6-1 and J usage is TRBJ1-5; D may be TRBD1 (6 bases). V lost 1 base, J lost 1 base, and 17 bases lay in between. The CDR3 loop spans 18 amino acids. From germline, CDR1 is MNHNS and CDR2 SASEGT. CDR3 protein: CASSEVVRGAVSNQPQHF. CDR3 bases: TGTGCCAGCAGTGAAGTAGTACGGGGGGCGGTAAGCAATCAGCCCCAGCATTTT.

The chain joins TRBV9 to TRBJ2-1, with D tentatively TRBD1 (6 bases). V was pared by 6 bases and J by 8 bases, with 15 bases between. CDR3 size: 13 residues. Germline V gene sequence: CDR1 SGDLS, CDR2 YYNGEE. The CDR3 protein is CASTTSGVDEQFF. The CDR3 nucleotides read TGTGCCAGCACCACTTCAGGGGTGGATGAGCAGTTCTTC.

This clonotype is medium-sized in the sample. The chain couples TRBV4-1 to TRBJ1-2, with D perhaps TRBD1 (5 bases). V was clipped by 1 base and J by 7 bases, with 13 bases between them. The germline V gene encodes CDR1 MGHRA and CDR2 YSYEKL. This CDR3 has 14 amino acids. CDR3: CASSQATPDIGYTF. In DNA form, the CDR3 reads TGCGCCAGCAGCCAAGCAACCCCGGACATTGGCTACACCTTC.

This clonotype was seen a few times. The gene calls are TRBV6-1 and TRBJ1-2; 7 nucleotides align to TRBD1. Germline CDR1 and CDR2: MNHNS and SASEGT. CDR3 length: 12 residues. Trimming removed 6 bases from V and 7 bases from J; junction bases left unmatched: 5. The CDR3 coding sequence is TGTGCCAGCAGCGAGGGGGCGGGTGGCTACACCTTC. It yields the protein CASSEGAGGYTF.

Only a few counts were recorded for this clonotype. The J gene is TRBJ2-3, the V gene TRBV27; D not certain. V lost 6 bases and J lost 2, with 9 bases in between. The CDR3 has 13 residues. The germline gives CDR1 MNHEY, CDR2 SMNVEV (reference sequence). CDR3 in amino acids: CASRTHLTDTQYF. The CDR3 DNA sequence: TGTGCCAGCAGGACTCATCTCACAGATACGCAGTATTTT.

At least ten counts were recorded for this clonotype. This chain uses TRBV7-3 with TRBJ1-2; 10 nucleotides line up with TRBD1. Germline V gives CDR1 SGHTA, CDR2 FQGTGA. The trim removed 5 bases at V and 8 bases at J, leaving 8 bases unmatched. This CDR3 region has 14 residues. The CDR3 coding sequence is TGTGCCAGCAGCCCAACCGGGACAGGGGACGGCTACACCTTC. It codes for CASSPTGTGDGYTF.

In its sample, this clonotype was seen a few times. V and J are TRBV30 and TRBJ2-7; 8 bases agree with TRBD2. The CDR3 sequence is 14 residues long. With 5 bases clipped from V and 2 bases from J, the junction kept 8 bases outside the gene matches. CDR1 GTSNPN and CDR2 SVGIG come from the germline V gene (reference sequence). CDR3 protein: CAWELAGLTYEQYF. CDR3 DNA: TGTGCCTGGGAGTTAGCGGGACTAACCTACGAGCAGTACTTC.

The V gene is TRBV27, the J gene TRBJ2-7; 7 bases line up with TRBD2. From germline, CDR1 is MNHEY and CDR2 SMNVEV (reference sequence). The junction had 10 bases not matched to a gene; V was cut back by 2 bases and J by 3 bases. This CDR3 is built from 16 residues. This chain's CDR3 is CASSLTGSGTVYEQYF. The CDR3 DNA reads as TGTGCCAGCAGTTTAACGGGCAGCGGGACGGTCTACGAGCAGTACTTC.

The rearrangement links TRBV4-1 to TRBJ1-6; no clear D gene. The CDR3 extends over 15 amino acids. Germline lookup yields CDR1 MGHRA and CDR2 YSYEKL. Trimming took off 3 bases at V and 8 bases at J, with 14 bases between the two ends. The CDR3, as DNA: TGCGCCAGCAGCCAGGTCGCAGACACCTATTCACCCCTCCACTTT. Encoded protein: CASSQVADTYSPLHF.

The V and J genes are TRBV9 and TRBJ1-5; the D gene is possibly TRBD1 (5 bases). The CDR3 consists of 14 residues. V was trimmed by 0 bases and J by 5 bases, leaving 9 bases between them. From germline, CDR1 is SGDLS and CDR2 YYNGEE. The CDR3 DNA is TGTGCCAGCAGCGTAGGGGGGGATCATCAGCCCCAGCATTTT. Encoded protein: CASSVGGDHQPQHF.

Only a few counts were recorded for this clonotype. This chain uses TRBV9 with TRBJ2-3; D remains unclear. Germline loops: CDR1 SGDLS, CDR2 YYNGEE. V was shortened by 6 bases and J by 0 bases, with 14 bases between the two germline ends. The CDR3 sequence is 15 residues long. The CDR3 region is CASTPRSSSTDTQYF. The CDR3 nucleotides are TGTGCCAGCACCCCGAGGAGTAGTAGCACAGATACGCAGTATTTT.

This clonotype was found a few times. The chain has TRBV9 and TRBJ2-1; 7 positions agree with TRBD1. The V gene end was trimmed by 0 bases and the J gene end by 7 bases; junction bases not matched to a gene: 7. Germline CDR1 SGDLS, CDR2 YYNGEE. CDR3 length: 15 residues. The CDR3 nucleotides read TGTGCCAGCAGCGTAGAGAGGGGGCTAAGGAATGAGCAGTTCTTC. Protein sequence: CASSVERGLRNEQFF.

The rearrangement uses TRBV20-1 and TRBJ2-2; 10 bases match TRBD1. The V segment lost 6 bases and the J segment 4 bases; nucleotides outside the gene matches: 5. The CDR3 is 14 amino acids. Germline values: CDR1 DFQATT, CDR2 SNEGSKA (reference sequence). The CDR3 region has the DNA TGCAGTGCCGCCGGACAGGGGGGCACCGGGGAGCTGTTTTTT. Amino acids: CSAAGQGGTGELFF.

To note about this clonotype: This may come from a read error, since a much larger clone is one base off. The chain has TRBV7-8 and TRBJ2-5; D might be TRBD2 (7 bases). Trimming left V 4 bases short and J 5 bases short, with 17 bases between. From germline, CDR1 is SGHVS and CDR2 FQNEAQ. This CDR3 has 15 residues. This CDR3 reads CASSSGVWGGETQYF. CDR3 DNA: TGTGCCAGCAGCTCAGGGGTGTGGGGAGGGGAGACCCAGTACTTC.

CDR3 DNA sequence: TGTGCCAGCAGTTGGGCTAGCCCAGATACGCAGTATTTT. Its translation: CASSWASPDTQYF. The chain has TRBV28 and TRBJ2-3, with D perhaps TRBD2 (5 bases). V gave up 4 bases and J gave up 4 bases, with 9 bases separating them. This CDR3 spans 13 amino acids. The germline CDR1 and CDR2 sequences are MDHEN and SYDVKM.

The table lists this clonotype with a few counts. The rearrangement joins TRBV6-2 or TRBV6-3 to TRBJ2-4, with D unclear. The CDR3 length is 16 residues. Trimming cost V 5 bases and J 0 bases, with 14 bases left between them. Germline loops: CDR1 MNHEY, CDR2 SVGEGT. CDR3 in amino acids: CASSIGRLLAKNIQYF. The CDR3 DNA is TGTGCCAGCAGTATCGGACGCCTGCTAGCCAAAAACATTCAGTACTTC.

For the CDR3, the DNA is TGCAGTGCTAACGGGGAAGCAAGCGATGAGCAGTTCTTC. Protein sequence: CSANGEASDEQFF. V and J are TRBV20-1 and TRBJ2-1, with D tentatively TRBD2 (5 bases). This CDR3 contains 13 residues. Germline V gives CDR1 DFQATT, CDR2 SNEGSKA (reference sequence). Trimming removed 4 bases from V and 8 bases from J, with 15 bases in between.

V gene TRBV27 combines with J gene TRBJ2-1; TRBD2 agrees at 7 bases. V lost 6 bases to trimming and J lost 7 bases; unmatched junction nucleotides: 9. The CDR3 spans 14 residues. Germline values: CDR1 MNHEY, CDR2 SMNVEV (reference sequence). For the CDR3, the DNA is TGTGCCAGCAGGCAGACTAGCAGAGTTAATGAGCAGTTCTTC. Translated, it gives CASRQTSRVNEQFF.

This chain links TRBV10-2 with TRBJ2-7; 8 nucleotides agree with TRBD1. CDR3 length: 14 residues. Germline trimming cut 3 bases from V and 5 bases from J; bases unmatched to any gene: 6. Germline V gene sequence: CDR1 WSHSY, CDR2 SAAADI. CDR3 nucleotide sequence: TGCGCCAGCAGTGACCAGGGGGCGTCCCACGAGCAGTACTTC. This gives the protein CASSDQGASHEQYF.

This clonotype was recorded many times. V and J are TRBV12-3 or TRBV12-4 and TRBJ2-5; D is ambiguous. This CDR3 spans 12 amino acids. V dropped 6 bases and J dropped 5 bases, with 10 bases sitting between them. Written as DNA, the CDR3 is TGTGCCAGCAGCTCCGACCGGGAGACCCAGTACTTC. Amino acid sequence: CASSSDRETQYF.